This T cell receptor beta chain was profiled in a study of shared clonotypes between healthy human individuals. Study outcomes and limitations: Generally, naive subsets came out with larger estimated richness than memory subsets. Some naive CD4 clonotypes, about 5%, turned up in common across several donors.

Data came from immunoSEQ multiplex PCR; TCRdb stores just in-frame clones and leaves some out. The table shows 1.4 million or so clones, with just under 99% occurring only once. Germline assignment: CDR1 MNHEY and CDR2 SMNVEV (reference sequence). The length of the CDR3 is 15 residues. V lost 6 bases, J lost 7 bases, and 5 bases stayed unmatched. The investigators split CD4+ cells into a CD45RA+ naive subset and a CD45RA-negative memory subset. This clone was seen a single time. What it binds is not known. The chain joins TRBV27 to TRBJ2-1, with TRBD2 matching over 14 bases. The sample taken for sequencing was naive CD4+ T cells sorted from blood. Documented subset: CD45RA+ positively selected. The sequence came from a man aged 25 to 45 in good health. The DNA for the CDR3 is TGTGCCAGCAGGGGACTAGCGGGAGTAGAAAATGAGCAGTTCTTC. It encodes CASRGLAGVENEQFF.